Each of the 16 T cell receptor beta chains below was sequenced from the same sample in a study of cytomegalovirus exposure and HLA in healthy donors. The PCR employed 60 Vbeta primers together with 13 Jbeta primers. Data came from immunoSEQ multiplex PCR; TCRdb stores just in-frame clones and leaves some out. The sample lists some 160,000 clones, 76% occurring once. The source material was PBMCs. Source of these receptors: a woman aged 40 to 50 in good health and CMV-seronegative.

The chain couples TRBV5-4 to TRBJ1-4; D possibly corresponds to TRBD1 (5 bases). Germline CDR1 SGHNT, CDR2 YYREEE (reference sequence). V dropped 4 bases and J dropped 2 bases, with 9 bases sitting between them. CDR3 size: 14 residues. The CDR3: CASSQGWTNEKLFF. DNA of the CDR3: TGTGCCAGCAGCCAGGGCTGGACTAATGAAAAACTGTTTTTT.

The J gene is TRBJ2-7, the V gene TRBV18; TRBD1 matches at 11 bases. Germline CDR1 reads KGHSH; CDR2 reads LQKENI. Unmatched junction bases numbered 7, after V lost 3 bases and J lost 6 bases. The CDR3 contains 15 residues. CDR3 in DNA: TGTGCCAGCTCACCTTTCCGGGACAGGGGGACCGAGCAGTACTTC. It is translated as CASSPFRDRGTEQYF.

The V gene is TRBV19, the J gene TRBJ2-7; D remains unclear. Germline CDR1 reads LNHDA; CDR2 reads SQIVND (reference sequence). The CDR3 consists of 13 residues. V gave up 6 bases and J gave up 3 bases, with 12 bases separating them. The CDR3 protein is CASSLGFNYEQYF. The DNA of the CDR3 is TGTGCCAGTAGCCTGGGCTTCAACTACGAGCAGTACTTC. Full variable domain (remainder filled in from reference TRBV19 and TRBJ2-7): DGGITQSPKYLFRKEGQNVTLSCEQNLNHDAMYWYRQDPGQGLRLIYYSQIVNDFQKGDIAEGYSVSREKKESFPLTVTSAQKNPTAFYLCASSLGFNYEQYFGPGTRLTVT.

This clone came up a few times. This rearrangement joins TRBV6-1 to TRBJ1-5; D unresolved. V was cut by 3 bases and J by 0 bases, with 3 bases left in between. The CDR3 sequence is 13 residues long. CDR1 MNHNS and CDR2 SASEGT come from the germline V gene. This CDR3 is CASSDYSNQPQHF. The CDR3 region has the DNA TGTGCCAGCAGTGATTATAGCAATCAGCCCCAGCATTTT.

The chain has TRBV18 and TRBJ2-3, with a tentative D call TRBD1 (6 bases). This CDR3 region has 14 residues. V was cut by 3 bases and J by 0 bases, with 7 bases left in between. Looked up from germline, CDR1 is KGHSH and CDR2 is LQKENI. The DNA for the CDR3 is TGTGCCAGCTCACCGGGGGCTAGCACAGATACGCAGTATTTT. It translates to CASSPGASTDTQYF.

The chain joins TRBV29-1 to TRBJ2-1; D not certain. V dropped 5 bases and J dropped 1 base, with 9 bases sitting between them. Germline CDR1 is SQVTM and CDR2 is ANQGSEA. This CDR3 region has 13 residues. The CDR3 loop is CSVQTVSYNEQFF. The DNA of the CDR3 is TGCAGCGTTCAAACGGTTTCCTACAATGAGCAGTTCTTC.

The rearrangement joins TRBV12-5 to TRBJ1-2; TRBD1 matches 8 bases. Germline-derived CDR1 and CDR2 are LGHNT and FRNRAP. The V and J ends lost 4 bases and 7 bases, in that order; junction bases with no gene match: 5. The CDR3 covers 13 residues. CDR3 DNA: TGTGCTAGTGGTTCGCAGGGGGCCAGTGGCTACACCTTC. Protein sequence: CASGSQGASGYTF.

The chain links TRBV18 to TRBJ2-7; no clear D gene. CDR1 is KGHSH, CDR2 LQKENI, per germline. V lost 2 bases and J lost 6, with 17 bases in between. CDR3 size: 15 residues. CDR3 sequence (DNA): TGTGCCAGCTCACCAGCATCCAGCGAAGTTACCGAGCAGTACTTC. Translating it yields CASSPASSEVTEQYF.

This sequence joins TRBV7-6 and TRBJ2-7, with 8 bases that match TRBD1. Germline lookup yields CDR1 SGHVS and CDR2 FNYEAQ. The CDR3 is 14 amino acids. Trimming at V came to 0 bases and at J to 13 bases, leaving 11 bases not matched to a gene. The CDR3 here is CASSLARSAGGLYF. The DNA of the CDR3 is TGTGCCAGCAGCTTAGCGCGTTCGGCAGGGGGCCTTTACTTC.

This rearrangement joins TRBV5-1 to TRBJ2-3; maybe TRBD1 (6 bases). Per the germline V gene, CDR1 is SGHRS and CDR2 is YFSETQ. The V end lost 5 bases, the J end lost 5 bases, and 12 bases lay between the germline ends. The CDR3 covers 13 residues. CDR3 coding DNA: TGCGCCAGCAGGACAGGATCGGGAGATACGCAGTATTTT. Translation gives CASRTGSGDTQYF. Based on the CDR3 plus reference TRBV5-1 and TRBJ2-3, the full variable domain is KAGVTQTPRYLIKTRGQQVTLSCSPISGHRSVSWYQQTPGQGLQFLFEYFSETQRNKGNFPGRFSGRQFSNSRSEMNVSTLELGDSALYLCASRTGSGDTQYFGPGTRLTVL.

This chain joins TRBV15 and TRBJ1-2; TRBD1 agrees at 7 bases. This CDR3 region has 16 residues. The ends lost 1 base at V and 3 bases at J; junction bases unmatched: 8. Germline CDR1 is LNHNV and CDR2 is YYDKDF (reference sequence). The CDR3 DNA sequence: TGTGCCACCAGCAGAGTGGGGATGGGACAGTACTATGGCTACACCTTC. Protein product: CATSRVGMGQYYGYTF.

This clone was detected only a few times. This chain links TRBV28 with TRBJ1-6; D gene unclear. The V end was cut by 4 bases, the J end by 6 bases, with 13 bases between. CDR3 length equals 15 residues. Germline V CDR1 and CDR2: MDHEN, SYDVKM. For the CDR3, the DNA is TGTGCCAGCAGTTCCGTAGGAGATCGTAATTCACCCCTCCACTTT. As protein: CASSSVGDRNSPLHF.

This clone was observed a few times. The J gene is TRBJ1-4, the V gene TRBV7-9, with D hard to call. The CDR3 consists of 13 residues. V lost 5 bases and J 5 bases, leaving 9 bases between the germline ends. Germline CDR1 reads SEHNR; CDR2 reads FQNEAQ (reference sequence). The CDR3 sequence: CASSPRENEKLFF. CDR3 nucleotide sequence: TGTGCCAGCAGCCCACGGGAAAATGAAAAACTGTTTTTT.

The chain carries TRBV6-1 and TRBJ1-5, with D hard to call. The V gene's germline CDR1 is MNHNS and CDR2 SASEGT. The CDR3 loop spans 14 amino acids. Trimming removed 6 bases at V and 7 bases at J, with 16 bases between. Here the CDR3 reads CASRSIWAAQPQHF. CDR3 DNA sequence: TGTGCCAGCAGGTCAATTTGGGCCGCACAGCCCCAGCATTTT.

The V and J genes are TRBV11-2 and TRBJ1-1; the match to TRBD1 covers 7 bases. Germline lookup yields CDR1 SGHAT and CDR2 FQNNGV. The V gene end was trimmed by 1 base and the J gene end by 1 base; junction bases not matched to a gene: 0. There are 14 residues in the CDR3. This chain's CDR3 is CASSLAGGNTEAFF. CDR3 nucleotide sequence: TGTGCCAGCAGCTTAGCAGGGGGGAACACTGAAGCTTTCTTT.

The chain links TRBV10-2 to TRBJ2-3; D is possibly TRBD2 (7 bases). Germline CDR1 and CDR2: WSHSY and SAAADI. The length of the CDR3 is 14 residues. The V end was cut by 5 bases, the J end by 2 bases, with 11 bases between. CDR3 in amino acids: CASSIGGPTDTQYF. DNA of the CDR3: TGCGCCAGCAGTATCGGGGGGCCCACAGATACGCAGTATTTT.